These 27 T cell receptor beta chains came from one sample sequenced in a study of immune characterization of retroperitoneal liposarcoma. TCRdb re-analysed the PCR reads in MiXCR, keeping a single row per CDR3 protein. The sample lists some 11,000 distinct CDR3 sequences, around 28% occurring once. Sequencing was performed on tumor tissue. The origin of the receptors is a male donor with retroperitoneal liposarcoma.

J is TRBJ2-1 and V is TRBV28; D ambiguous. CDR1 and CDR2 (germline): MDHEN, SYDVKM. Deletions cut 4 bases from V and 10 bases from J, with 11 bases between. The CDR3 is 12 amino acids. CDR3 sequence reads: CASSSRRYEQFF. The CDR3 coding sequence is TGTGCCAGCAGTTCCAGAAGATACGAGCAGTTCTTC.

This clonotype occurred many times. This rearrangement joins TRBV7-2 to TRBJ2-1; no firm D call. The germline V gene has CDR1 SGHTA and CDR2 FQGNSA. V dropped 0 bases and J dropped 0 bases, with 9 bases sitting between them. This CDR3 has 16 amino acids. The CDR3 DNA follows: TGTGCCAGCAGCTTAGCCAGCTCAAGCTCCTACAATGAGCAGTTCTTC. The encoded protein is CASSLASSSSYNEQFF.

This clonotype was seen repeatedly, ten times or more. The chain is built from TRBV6-1 and TRBJ2-1; 9 bases match TRBD1. CDR1 MNHNS and CDR2 SASEGT come from the germline V gene. J gave up 13 bases and V 6 bases, and 13 bases lay outside the gene matches. The CDR3 loop spans 14 amino acids. CDR3 DNA: TGTGCCAGCAGACTACAGGGGGCCAAAGAGACCCAGTTCTTC. This translates into CASRLQGAKETQFF.

This clonotype appeared many times. V and J are TRBV27 and TRBJ2-7; 7 positions agree with TRBD1. CDR1 is MNHEY and CDR2 is SMNVEV in the germline V gene (reference sequence). V shed 7 bases and J 0 bases; nucleotides not matched to a gene: 3. The CDR3 runs to 13 residues. The CDR3 reads CASIGTVSYEQYF. The CDR3 DNA is TGTGCCAGCATCGGGACAGTCTCCTACGAGCAGTACTTC.

A few counts support this clonotype. V and J are TRBV27 and TRBJ2-1; no definite D call. The J call may be in error: the DNA end matches TRBJ2-7 better. CDR1 and CDR2 (germline): MNHEY, SMNVEV (reference sequence). The CDR3 is made up of 13 amino acids. In DNA, the CDR3 is TGTGCCAGCAGGGAGAGCTCCTACAATGAGCAGTACTTC. Its protein product is CASRESSYNEQYF.

This clonotype was detected many times. The chain uses TRBV12-3 or TRBV12-4 and TRBJ2-3; 7 nucleotides agree with TRBD2. This CDR3 region has 13 residues. J lost 0 bases, V lost 10 bases, and 4 bases had no gene match. In nucleotides, the CDR3 is TGTGCCATCTCCGGGGGGAGCACAGATACGCAGTATTTT. Translated, it gives CAISGGSTDTQYF.

This clonotype occurred a few times. V is TRBV7-2 and J is TRBJ1-4, with 9 bases lining up with TRBD1. V was pared by 6 bases and J by 8 bases, with 10 bases of the junction left unmatched. Germline CDR1 is SGHTA and CDR2 is FQGNSA. CDR3 size: 15 residues. Here the CDR3 DNA reads TGTGCCAGCAGTCCCACTCCAGGACAGGGGGAAAAACTGTTTTTT. This sequence encodes CASSPTPGQGEKLFF. The full variable domain, in which reference TRBV7-2 and TRBJ1-4 provide the parts outside the CDR3, is GAGVSQSPSNKVTEKGKDVELRCDPISGHTALYWYRQSLGQGLEFLIYFQGNSAPDKSGLPSDRFSAERTGGSVSTLTIQRTQQEDSAVYLCASSPTPGQGEKLFFGSGTQLSVL.

This clonotype is judged medium-sized. V gene TRBV7-2 combines with J gene TRBJ2-7, with TRBD1 matching 8 bases. This CDR3 spans 17 amino acids. J gave up 0 bases and V 5 bases, and 12 bases lay outside the gene matches. Germline loops: CDR1 SGHTA, CDR2 FQGNSA. The CDR3 DNA sequence: TGTGCCAGCAGCCCACGGGGCGGACAGGGCAACTCCTACGAGCAGTACTTC. It is translated as CASSPRGGQGNSYEQYF.

This chain connects TRBV11-2 to TRBJ2-1; D is ambiguous. The V gene lost 3 bases and the J gene lost 0 bases, with 9 bases spanning the gap. The CDR3 is made up of 15 amino acids. The germline V gene has CDR1 SGHAT and CDR2 FQNNGV. CDR3 sequence: CASSFSQSSYNEQFF. For the CDR3, the DNA is TGTGCCAGCAGCTTTTCACAGAGCTCCTACAATGAGCAGTTCTTC.

Ten or more counts support this clonotype. This chain links TRBV6-1 with TRBJ1-1, with D unclear. The V end lost 7 bases, the J end lost 9 bases, and 12 bases lay between the germline ends. This CDR3 has 11 amino acids. Germline V gene sequence: CDR1 MNHNS, CDR2 SASEGT. In DNA, the CDR3 is TGTGCCAGCACAACACGCTCTCAAGCTTTCTTT. It codes for CASTTRSQAFF.

This sequence joins TRBV6-1 and TRBJ2-5, with 9 bases matching TRBD2. In germline, CDR1 is MNHNS, CDR2 SASEGT. The CDR3 extends over 16 amino acids. J was trimmed by 1 base and V by 1 base; bases with no gene match: 4. CDR3 residues: CASSEELAGVQETQYF. The CDR3 nucleotides are TGTGCCAGCAGTGAAGAGTTAGCGGGAGTCCAAGAGACCCAGTACTTC.

This clonotype is categorized as medium-sized. The gene calls are TRBV7-8 and TRBJ2-1; TRBD1 or TRBD2 may be the D gene (6 bases each). V gave up 8 bases and J gave up 10 bases, with 18 bases separating them. CDR1 is SGHVS, CDR2 FQNEAQ, per germline. The CDR3 has 13 residues. Here the CDR3 reads CASAGHRSYEQFF. The CDR3 DNA follows: TGTGCCAGCGCGGGACACCGTTCCTACGAGCAGTTCTTC.

Sample share makes this clonotype medium-sized. This rearrangement joins TRBV6-1 to TRBJ2-1, with unresolved D. Trimming removed 5 bases from V and 7 bases from J, with 18 bases in between. This CDR3 comprises 15 residues. The germline V gene encodes CDR1 MNHNS and CDR2 SASEGT. The CDR3 nucleotides are TGTGCCAGCAGTCAGGCTACATACCGGCTTAATGAGCAGTTCTTC. This gives the protein CASSQATYRLNEQFF.

This clonotype was recorded only once. The rearrangement uses TRBV4-3 and TRBJ2-7; 9 bases line up with TRBD1. The germline gives CDR1 LGHNA, CDR2 YSLEER. V gave up 3 bases and J gave up 7 bases; unmatched junction bases: 16. The CDR3 has 17 residues. The CDR3 sequence is CASSHNNRGLGYNEQYF. Here the CDR3 DNA reads TGCGCCAGCAGCCATAATAACAGGGGGCTGGGGTACAATGAGCAGTACTTC.

The table lists this clonotype with many counts. CDR3 sequence reads: CASRADRGGSGANVLTF. The DNA of the CDR3 is TGTGCCAGCAGAGCGGACAGGGGAGGTTCTGGGGCCAACGTCCTGACTTTC. The genes are TRBV6-1 and TRBJ2-6; TRBD1 matches at 9 bases. After removal of 6 bases from V and 1 base from J, the junction contained 7 bases not matched to a gene. Per germline, CDR1 MNHNS and CDR2 SASEGT. The CDR3 extends over 17 amino acids.

This clonotype is medium-sized by share. This sequence joins TRBV11-2 and TRBJ1-6, with 12 nucleotides matching TRBD1. CDR3 length: 16 residues. Germline-derived CDR1 and CDR2 are SGHAT and FQNNGV. With 4 bases clipped from V and 8 bases from J, the junction kept 6 bases outside the gene matches. CDR3 in amino acids: CASSSGTGGYYSPLHF. The CDR3 DNA sequence: TGTGCCAGCAGCTCCGGGACAGGGGGCTACTATTCACCCCTCCACTTT.

The V and J genes are TRBV7-6 and TRBJ1-3; D might be TRBD1 (5 bases). Trimming removed 2 bases at V and 4 bases at J, with 9 bases between. The CDR3 runs to 14 residues. Germline V gene sequence: CDR1 SGHVS, CDR2 FNYEAQ. CDR3 nucleotide sequence: TGTGCCAGCAGCTTAAAGGGGTTCGGAAACACCATATATTTT. Translation gives CASSLKGFGNTIYF. The variable domain in full, completed from reference TRBV7-6 and TRBJ1-3, reads GAGVSQSPRYKVTKRGQDVALRCDPISGHVSLYWYRQALGQGPEFLTYFNYEAQQDKSGLPNDRFSAERPEGSISTLTIQRTEQRDSAMYRCASSLKGFGNTIYFGEGSWLTVV.

In its sample, this clonotype was seen a few times. This chain joins TRBV6-1 and TRBJ2-5; tentatively, D is TRBD2 (5 bases). The CDR3 has 16 amino acids. The V gene's germline CDR1 is MNHNS and CDR2 SASEGT. Deletions cut 5 bases from V and 5 bases from J, with 21 bases between. CDR3 loop: CASSPPGRLPGETQYF. In DNA form, the CDR3 reads TGTGCCAGCAGTCCACCAGGCAGATTACCGGGGGAGACCCAGTACTTC.

The rearrangement joins TRBV28 to TRBJ1-1; maybe TRBD1 (6 bases). The CDR3 is made up of 13 amino acids. V was trimmed by 7 bases and J by 4 bases, leaving 13 bases between them. Germline V lookup: CDR1 MDHEN, CDR2 SYDVKM. This chain's CDR3 is CASTAGGLTEAFF. The CDR3 DNA follows: TGTGCCAGCACCGCGGGGGGGCTCACTGAAGCTTTCTTT. The full variable domain, with the rest looked up from reference TRBV28 and TRBJ1-1, is DVKVTQSSRYLVKRTGEKVFLECVQDMDHENMFWYRQDPGLGLRLIYFSYDVKMKEKGDIPEGYSVSREKKERFSLILESASTNQTSMYLCASTAGGLTEAFFGQGTRLTVV.

This clonotype was observed a handful of times. The V and J genes are TRBV25-1 and TRBJ1-5; the D gene is possibly TRBD1 (5 bases). The ends were cut back, 8 bases at V and 0 bases at J, with 8 bases in the middle. The CDR3 runs 13 residues. CDR1 is MGHDK, CDR2 SYGVNS, per germline. The chain's CDR3 is CASADSSNQPQHF. Here the CDR3 DNA reads TGTGCCAGCGCTGACAGTAGCAATCAGCCCCAGCATTTT.

Sample share makes this clonotype large (0.1 to 1%). The CDR3 loop reads CASSIQGAGNIQYF. As DNA, the CDR3 is TGTGCCAGCAGTATACAGGGGGCGGGAAACATTCAGTACTTC. The V and J genes are TRBV27 and TRBJ2-4; 9 bases agree with TRBD1. The length of the CDR3 is 14 residues. With V trimmed by 5 bases and J by 6 bases, 5 bases remained unmatched. In germline, CDR1 is MNHEY, CDR2 SMNVEV (reference sequence).

This clonotype was recorded at least ten times. The chain links TRBV7-2 to TRBJ1-2, with D perhaps TRBD1 (5 bases). Germline V CDR1 and CDR2: SGHTA, FQGNSA. This CDR3 is built from 14 residues. Trimming stripped 6 bases from V and 1 base from J, with 12 bases between. CDR3 amino acids: CASRGGSVNYGYTF. The CDR3 nucleotides read TGTGCCAGCAGGGGGGGGTCAGTTAACTATGGCTACACCTTC.

The rearrangement uses TRBV12-3 or TRBV12-4 and TRBJ2-1, with D possibly TRBD1 on 5 matching bases. V lost 7 bases and J lost 8, with 18 bases in between. This CDR3 is built from 14 residues. CDR3: CASTRRAGIDEQFF. In DNA, the CDR3 is TGTGCCAGCACCAGAAGGGCAGGGATCGATGAGCAGTTCTTC.

The J gene is TRBJ2-4, the V gene TRBV7-2, with TRBD2 matching 8 bases. Germline CDR1 reads SGHTA; CDR2 reads FQGNSA. J gave up 7 bases and V 5 bases, and 13 bases lay outside the gene matches. The CDR3 spans 16 residues. CDR3 sequence reads: CASSPERLAWSNIQYF. The CDR3 DNA reads as TGTGCCAGCAGCCCAGAAAGACTAGCGTGGTCGAACATTCAGTACTTC. The variable domain in full, with the rest retrieved from reference TRBV7-2 and TRBJ2-4, is GAGVSQSPSNKVTEKGKDVELRCDPISGHTALYWYRQSLGQGLEFLIYFQGNSAPDKSGLPSDRFSAERTGGSVSTLTIQRTQQEDSAVYLCASSPERLAWSNIQYFGAGTRLSVL.

There are a few counts of this clonotype. The junction and the germline gene differ at one end; a read error may be behind it. This CDR3 is CASSQWSTGHTEAFF. The DNA of the CDR3 is TGTGCCAGCAGCCAATGGTCCACAGGGCACACTGAAGCTTTCTTT. The chain carries TRBV4-1 and TRBJ1-1, with a possible D match to TRBD1 (6 bases). From germline, CDR1 is MGHRA and CDR2 YSYEKL. The CDR3 spans 15 residues.

This clonotype occurred a few times. The chain uses TRBV24-1 and TRBJ2-1; TRBD2 aligns across 13 bases. The DNA end is more similar to TRBJ2-7, so the J call may be wrong. CDR3 length: 16 amino acids. Germline V gene data show CDR1 as KGHDR and CDR2 as SFDVKD. Written as DNA, the CDR3 is TGTGCCACCAGTGATCGAGGACTAGCGGGAGAGAATGAGCAGTACTTC. Translating gives CATSDRGLAGENEQYF.

This clonotype turned up a few times. The chain is built from TRBV27 and TRBJ2-5; D might be TRBD1 or TRBD2, each matching 6 bases. The V gene's germline CDR1 is MNHEY and CDR2 SMNVEV (reference sequence). Trimming removed 5 bases at V and 5 bases at J, with 9 bases between. CDR3 size: 12 residues. The CDR3, as DNA: TGTGCCAGCAGTCGGGGGCGCGAGACCCAGTACTTC. Its translation is CASSRGRETQYF.